This T cell receptor (beta chain) was identified during a study of T cell changes during pregnancy in multiple sclerosis. Assay used: immunoSEQ multiplex PCR; TCRdb lists only in-frame clones, some missing. The sample includes over 55,000 clones, 94% of them seen just once. There are 16 residues in the CDR3. Unmatched junction bases numbered 5, after V lost 1 base and J lost 3 bases. Germline V lookup: CDR1 MNHEY, CDR2 SMNVEV (reference sequence). The receptor was derived from a female donor with multiple sclerosis, enrolled in a pregnancy study. Specimen: CD8+ T cells from peripheral blood mononuclear cells, collected in the third trimester of pregnancy. V and J are TRBV27 and TRBJ2-7; TRBD1 aligns across 11 bases. The CDR3 spells CASSLFAGTGGYEQYF. The CDR3 bases are TGTGCCAGCAGTTTATTCGCCGGGACAGGGGGCTACGAGCAGTACTTC.